Only one count was recorded for the clone carrying this T cell receptor (beta chain). The record originates from a study of T-cell memory formation after mild COVID-19. One entry per CDR3 protein, called by TCRdb with MiXCR from the 5' RACE reads. The data contain about 540,000 distinct CDR3 sequences, around 21% of them seen just once; the ten biggest clones take up about an eighth. This TCR was recovered from an adult woman who had mild COVID-19 (a few samples of this study predate the infection). Cell type and time point are not known. The material sequenced was PBMCs or a T cell subset sorted from them (not recorded which).

The CDR3 loop reads CASSTTGTREETQYF. CDR3 DNA: TGTGCCAGCAGTACAACCGGGACTAGGGAAGAGACCCAGTACTTC. J is TRBJ2-5 and V is TRBV28, with 8 bases matching TRBD2. This CDR3 spans 15 amino acids. Germline-derived CDR1 and CDR2 are MDHEN and SYDVKM. The V segment lost 5 bases and the J segment 3 bases; nucleotides outside the gene matches: 8.